Below are 11 T cell receptor beta chains sequenced from a single sample in a study of blood T cell repertoires in COVID-19 (dated by TCRdb to about 2020). The library was produced with the immunoSEQ multiplex PCR assay. Held by TCRdb, this immuneACCESS table contains in-frame sequences only and omits some clones. Under half of the omission traces to an unresolved V gene where checked; the cause of the rest is unknown. The sample table records about 110,000 clones; 76% of these occur just once. The biggest ten clones account for approximately 3.9% of the sample. The sequencing input was peripheral blood. The origin of the receptors is an elderly woman with acute or convalescent COVID-19.

This clone was detected once. The chain has TRBV19 and TRBJ1-2; 7 positions match TRBD1. The germline V gene has CDR1 LNHDA and CDR2 SQIVND (reference sequence). The CDR3 runs to 12 residues. J was trimmed by 8 bases and V by 6 bases; bases with no gene match: 6. CDR3 in DNA: TGTGCCAGTAGGGAACAGGGGACAGGCTACACCTTC. This encodes CASREQGTGYTF.

This sequence joins TRBV7-9 and TRBJ2-1; D might be TRBD2 (7 bases). The CDR3 is made up of 12 amino acids. Trimming left V 1 base short and J 12 bases short, with 10 bases between. The germline V gene encodes CDR1 SEHNR and CDR2 FQNEAQ (reference sequence). CDR3 amino acids: CASSLGGGSQFF. The CDR3 bases are TGTGCCAGCAGCTTAGGCGGGGGCTCGCAGTTCTTC.

The genes are TRBV5-5 and TRBJ2-7; tentative D call: TRBD2 (6 bases). CDR1 SGHKS and CDR2 YYEKEE come from the germline V gene (reference sequence). The CDR3 loop spans 15 amino acids. Trimming stripped 1 base from V and 0 bases from J, with 11 bases between. The CDR3 DNA sequence: TGTGCCAGCAGCTTGCTCGGGGACTTCTCCTACGAGCAGTACTTC. Translation gives CASSLLGDFSYEQYF.

The chain has TRBV7-2 and TRBJ2-1, with D hard to call. Germline V lookup: CDR1 SGHTA, CDR2 FQGNSA. V gave up 5 bases and J gave up 4 bases, with 9 bases separating them. CDR3 size: 13 residues. The CDR3 DNA follows: TGTGCCAGCAGCCCTCCTTTGTACAATGAGCAGTTCTTC. Translating it yields CASSPPLYNEQFF.

The rearrangement joins TRBV18 to TRBJ1-6; possibly TRBD1 for D (6 bases). This CDR3 region has 15 residues. Trimming pared 3 bases from V and 2 bases from J, leaving 8 bases between. Germline CDR1 is KGHSH and CDR2 is LQKENI. This chain's CDR3 is CASSPGQTYNSPLHF. The CDR3 DNA follows: TGTGCCAGCTCACCCGGACAGACCTATAATTCACCCCTCCACTTT.

The chain combines TRBV3-1 (or the pseudogene TRBV3-2) with TRBJ1-2, with 7 bases identical to TRBD1. Germline V gives CDR1 LGHDT, CDR2 YNNKEL (reference sequence). V dropped 1 base and J dropped 4; count of bases not matched to a gene: 3. The CDR3 spans 14 residues. CDR3 loop: CASSQAGQTYGYTF. The DNA for the CDR3 is TGTGCCAGCAGCCAAGCGGGACAGACCTATGGCTACACCTTC.

The chain links TRBV19 to TRBJ1-3; 7 positions agree with TRBD1. Germline V gene sequence: CDR1 LNHDA, CDR2 SQIVND (reference sequence). The CDR3 sequence is 14 residues long. V lost 9 bases and J lost 0; bases outside the gene matches: 5. This CDR3 reads CASRDSLSGNTIYF. CDR3 DNA sequence: TGTGCCAGCCGGGACAGCCTCTCTGGAAACACCATATATTTT.

This clone was recorded once. The chain combines TRBV19 with TRBJ2-1; 12 bases agree with TRBD2. The CDR3 is made up of 13 amino acids. The V segment lost 5 bases and the J segment 12 bases; nucleotides outside the gene matches: 5. Per germline, CDR1 LNHDA and CDR2 SQIVND (reference sequence). Here the CDR3 DNA reads TGTGCCAGTAGTTGGACTAGCGGGATTGGGCAGTTCTTC. Protein: CASSWTSGIGQFF.

Here the CDR3 DNA reads TGTGCCAGCAGCTCCAAACCGGGACTTCTTATCACTAACGAGCAGTACTTC. Protein sequence: CASSSKPGLLITNEQYF. The V gene is TRBV27, the J gene TRBJ2-7, with D perhaps TRBD2 (6 bases). Trimming left V 6 bases short and J 5 bases short, with 26 bases between. Germline CDR1 and CDR2: MNHEY and SMNVEV (reference sequence). The CDR3 runs to 17 residues.

The gene calls are TRBV5-1 and TRBJ1-1; TRBD1 aligns across 7 bases. The V gene's germline CDR1 is SGHRS and CDR2 YFSETQ. CDR3 length equals 14 residues. After removal of 5 bases from V and 3 bases from J, the junction contained 7 bases not matched to a gene. CDR3 bases: TGCGCCAGCAGACCCAGACAGGGAGACACTGAAGCTTTCTTT. Amino acid sequence: CASRPRQGDTEAFF.

Only a few counts were recorded for this clone. The chain joins TRBV7-2 to TRBJ1-1; D remains unclear. Deletions cut 4 bases from V and 3 bases from J, with 9 bases between. Germline loops: CDR1 SGHTA, CDR2 FQGNSA. CDR3 length: 13 residues. The DNA of the CDR3 is TGTGCCAGCAGCTGGGCGCGGGACACTGAAGCTTTCTTT. As protein: CASSWARDTEAFF.